This T cell receptor beta chain was retrieved from a study of blood T cell repertoires in COVID-19. Study processing details: Using reference gene primer amplification, nucleated cell counts were estimated. Profiling relied on immunoSEQ multiplex PCR, and the TCRdb table lists in-frame clones only, not all of them. That table furnishes V, J and clone size, whereas the DNA furnished D and trimming. In the table there are 43,000 or so clones, about nine tenths of which are singletons. The ends were cut back, 0 bases at V and 7 bases at J, with 7 bases in the middle. Germline V lookup: CDR1 SNHLY, CDR2 FYNNEI. The CDR3 has 13 residues.

Material: peripheral blood. The sequence derives from a man between 60 and 75 years old with active COVID-19. This rearrangement joins TRBV2 to TRBJ2-1; maybe TRBD2 (5 bases). This CDR3 reads CASSEATSNEQFF. The CDR3 nucleotides are TGTGCCAGCAGTGAAGCCACTAGTAATGAGCAGTTCTTC. Together with reference TRBV2 and TRBJ2-1, the CDR3 gives the full variable domain: EPEVTQTPSHQVTQMGQEVILRCVPISNHLYFYWYRQILGQKVEFLVSFYNNEISEKSEIFDDQFSVERPDGSNFTLKIRSTKLEDSAMYFCASSEATSNEQFFGPGTRLTVL.